The TCR beta chain under discussion was sequenced for a study of identical twins. All donors were healthy, and all were Caucasian. TCRdb ran MiXCR on the 5' RACE reads and lists one entry per CDR3 protein. The table shows 700,000 to 950,000 distinct CDR3 sequences, with 9% to 15% occurring only once. CDR3 length: 17 residues. Trimming left V 0 bases short and J 0 bases short, with 14 bases between. The V gene's germline CDR1 is SGHTA and CDR2 FQGNSA. Overall study results and limits: When twins shared out-of-frame alpha sequences, those sequences had excess low generation probability. Out-of-frame beta sequences exhibited a weaker degree of excess twin sharing.

Concerning this clonotype itself: Its specificity is unknown.

The same sample was also studied in work on yellow fever vaccine responses in identical twins. This second study says: Twins' vaccine T cell responses were reported to seem partly convergent and partly personalized.

The sequence derives from a woman aged 18-35 years in good health. This chain links TRBV7-2 with TRBJ2-5; no clear D gene. The sample consisted of PBMCs. CDR3 loop: CASSLAGRIIYQETQYF. The CDR3 DNA sequence: TGTGCCAGCAGCTTAGCTGGCAGAATAATATACCAAGAGACCCAGTACTTC.